The 3 T cell receptor beta chains reported below all come from one sample, sequenced in a study of cytomegalovirus exposure and HLA in healthy donors. With 60 Vbeta and 13 Jbeta primers, the PCR was carried out. The table came from immunoSEQ multiplex PCR; TCRdb's copy has only in-frame clones and leaves some out. The sample holds over 80,000 clones, 75% to 85% seen once. The source material was PBMCs. The source is a man between 25 and 39 years old in good health and CMV-seropositive.

This sequence joins TRBV11-3 and TRBJ2-5, with D possibly matching TRBD2 (6 bases). This CDR3 is 13 amino acids long. V was clipped by 4 bases and J by 4 bases, with 10 bases between them. The germline V gene has CDR1 SGHNT and CDR2 YENEEA. CDR3 in amino acids: CASSWGGGETQYF. The CDR3 DNA is TGTGCCAGCAGCTGGGGAGGTGGAGAGACCCAGTACTTC.

The chain has TRBV29-1 and TRBJ2-1; D possibly corresponds to TRBD2 (6 bases). The CDR3 contains 13 residues. CDR1 is SQVTM and CDR2 is ANQGSEA in the germline V gene. CDR3 nucleotide sequence: TGCAGTTTCCCGGAGGGCAGCTACAATGAGCAGTTCTTC. It encodes CSFPEGSYNEQFF.

The V call is TRBV7-2, the J call TRBJ2-1; TRBD2 aligns across 9 bases. The CDR3 is 17 residues long. The V gene end was trimmed by 5 bases and the J gene end by 3 bases; junction bases not matched to a gene: 11. Germline CDR1 and CDR2: SGHTA and FQGNSA. CDR3 loop: CASSRTWDSGSYNEQFF. CDR3 nucleotides: TGTGCCAGCAGCCGGACTTGGGATAGCGGGAGCTACAATGAGCAGTTCTTC.